Listed below are T cell receptor beta chains from one sample, sequenced in a study of blood T cells in healthy people across ages. One entry per CDR3 protein, called by TCRdb with MiXCR from the 5' RACE reads. Among about 1.8 million distinct CDR3 sequences, around half were seen once, and the ten largest hold roughly 2%. Material: blood. These TCRs come from a woman between 40 and 55 years old in good health. CDR3s include the opening cysteine and the closing phenylalanine or tryptophan.

>TRBV5-1
CASSSRQGLDTQYF
>TRBV23-1
CASRDGATYGQYF
>TRBV29-1
CSVLGTVGYGYTF
>TRBV12-3/TRBV12-4
CASSRQQGAENIQYF
>TRBV20-1
CSARGGYQETQFF
>TRBV7-2
CASSPGSGQGSDEQFF
>TRBV4-3
CASSQDLARSTDTQYF
>TRBV29-1
CSAGLAGGGTYEQYF
>TRBV28
CASSAGGPLGEQYF
>TRBV5-1
CASSQGPAGANVLTF
>TRBV4-3
CASSQEGTGTNYGYTF
>TRBV13
CASVRRGNSPLHF
>TRBV3-1
CASSQEGGHSYNEQFF
>TRBV6-2/TRBV6-3
CASSYGPSSPNEQFF
>TRBV6-1
CASSEGVSFETQYF
>TRBV4-1
CASSQGQEPSDTQYF
>TRBV10-3
CAISVSSQETQYF
>TRBV7-2
CASSPGGPRNSPLHF
>TRBV7-2
CAGSLAGSSGADNEQFF
>TRBV28
CAILLTGTPGNEQFF
>TRBV6-6
CASSYSPGDRYGYTF
>TRBV7-9
CASRVGGGDRVYEQYF
>TRBV15
CATSLSGGPTDTQYF
>TRBV4-3
CASSQAPGEGGETQYF
>TRBV12-3/TRBV12-4
CASRTPDYGYTF
>TRBV3-1
CASSNSGTKGDEQFF
>TRBV5-1
CASTRAGGTDTQYF
>TRBV5-1
CASSSGTVVSGANVLTF
>TRBV27
CASSSTTENIQYF
>TRBV13
CASSDRGGASEQYF
>TRBV20-1
CSARDFQGAVNGYTF
>TRBV4-2
CASSQGDIPAPGYTF
>TRBV5-5
CASSFLDRATEQFF
>TRBV5-1
CASSLVSSGLGQDRYEQYF
>TRBV6-5
CASSSQRGSGYTF
>TRBV12-3/TRBV12-4
CASGMVVNEQFF
>TRBV3-1
CASSESRLKETQYF
>TRBV2
CASSEGEPYGYTF
>TRBV7-9
CASSTRTAPYNEQFF
>TRBV28
CASSPPLQGTSEETQYF
>TRBV11-2
CAVVPRRTSGDPYNEQFF
>TRBV20-1
CSALPQNYGYTF
>TRBV5-1
CASSLAIQGREQYF
>TRBV5-1
CASSLEGSETQYF
>TRBV6-5
CASRDWTSSDTQYF
>TRBV19
CASSIDLAGEADTQYF
>TRBV7-2
CASGWGFSGEQYF
>TRBV10-3
CAIKGVPTEEQYF
>TRBV6-5
CASSRVGTSGHNEQYF
>TRBV20-1
CSARGQAPYEQYF
>TRBV6-5
CASRGQGSGYTF
>TRBV7-3
CASSFTPSGYEQFF